The text below deals with one TCR beta chain. This specimen belongs to a study of control samples from healthy donors and cancer patients. There are 14 residues in the CDR3. Germline CDR1 LGHDT, CDR2 YNNKEL (reference sequence). Trimming left V 0 bases short and J 5 bases short, with 8 bases between. The assay was immunoSEQ multiplex PCR, and TCRdb's table has in-frame clones only and misses some. The sample lists fewer than 200,000 clones, approximately 92% occurring once. Sequencing used blood. The J gene is TRBJ1-3, the V gene TRBV3-1 (or the pseudogene TRBV3-2); D not resolved. The origin of this receptor is a man in his late teens or twenties in good health. The CDR3 sequence is CASSQEPRRNTIYF. The CDR3 coding sequence is TGTGCCAGCAGCCAAGAACCTCGGCGAAACACCATATATTTT.